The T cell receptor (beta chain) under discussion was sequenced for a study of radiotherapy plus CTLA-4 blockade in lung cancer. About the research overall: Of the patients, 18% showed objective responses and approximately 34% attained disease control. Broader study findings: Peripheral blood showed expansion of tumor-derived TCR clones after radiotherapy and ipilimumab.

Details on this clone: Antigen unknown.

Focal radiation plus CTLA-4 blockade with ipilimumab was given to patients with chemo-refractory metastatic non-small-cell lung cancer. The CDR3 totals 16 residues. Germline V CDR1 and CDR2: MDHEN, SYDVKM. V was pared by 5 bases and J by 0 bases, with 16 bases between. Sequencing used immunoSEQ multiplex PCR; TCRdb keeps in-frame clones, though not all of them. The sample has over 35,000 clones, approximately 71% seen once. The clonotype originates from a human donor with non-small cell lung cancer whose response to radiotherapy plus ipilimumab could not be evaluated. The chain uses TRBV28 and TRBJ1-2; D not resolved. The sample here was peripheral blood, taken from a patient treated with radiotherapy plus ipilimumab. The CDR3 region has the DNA TGTGCCAGCAGTGGGCCTGACGGAACGTCTAACTATGGCTACACCTTC. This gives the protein CASSGPDGTSNYGYTF.